The clone carrying this TCR beta chain was seen more than once but under ten times. Its antigen is unknown. The data derive from a study of response to subunit inactivated influenza vaccine. Points from the study as a whole: Authors proposed each seasonal influenza vaccination draws in few new T cells.

TCRdb re-analysed the RT-PCR reads in MiXCR, keeping a single row per CDR3 protein. This sample carries 590,000 or so distinct CDR3 sequences, 14% of them seen once, and the ten largest clones take approximately 7.6%. The specimen comprised PBMCs from blood, sampled 14 to 15 days before vaccination. The source of this sequence is a man over 45 who received an inactivated influenza vaccine.

The CDR3 sequence: CASSQDLPGRESPLHF. Here the CDR3 DNA reads TGTGCCAGCAGCCAAGATCTTCCAGGGAGGGAATCACCCCTCCACTTT. V and J are TRBV4-2 and TRBJ1-6, with D perhaps matching TRBD1 (5 bases). V was pared by 0 bases and J by 10 bases, with 16 bases between. The germline V gene has CDR1 LGHNA and CDR2 YNFKEQ. CDR3 length: 16 residues.